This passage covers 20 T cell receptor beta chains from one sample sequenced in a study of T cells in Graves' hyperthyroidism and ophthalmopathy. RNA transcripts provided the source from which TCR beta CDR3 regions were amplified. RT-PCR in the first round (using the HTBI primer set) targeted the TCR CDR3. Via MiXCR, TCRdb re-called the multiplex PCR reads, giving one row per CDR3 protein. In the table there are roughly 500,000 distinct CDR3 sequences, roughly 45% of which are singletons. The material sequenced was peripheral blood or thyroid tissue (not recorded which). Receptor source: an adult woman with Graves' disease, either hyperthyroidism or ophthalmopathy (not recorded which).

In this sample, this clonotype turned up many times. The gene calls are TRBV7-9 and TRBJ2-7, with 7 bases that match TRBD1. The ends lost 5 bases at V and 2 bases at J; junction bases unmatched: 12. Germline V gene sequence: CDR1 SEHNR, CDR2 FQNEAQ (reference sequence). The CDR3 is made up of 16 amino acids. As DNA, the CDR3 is TGTGCCAGCAGCCCCCCAGGAAGGGGGCAACCCTACGAGCAGTACTTC. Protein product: CASSPPGRGQPYEQYF.

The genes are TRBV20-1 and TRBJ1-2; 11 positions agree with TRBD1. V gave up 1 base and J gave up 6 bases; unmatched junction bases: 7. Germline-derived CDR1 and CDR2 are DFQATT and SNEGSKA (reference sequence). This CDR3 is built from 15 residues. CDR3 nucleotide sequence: TGCAGTGCTAGAGTGCTGGGACAGGGGGACGATGGCTACACCTTC. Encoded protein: CSARVLGQGDDGYTF.

The CDR3 sequence is CASSQGWGQGSEQYF. The CDR3 coding sequence is TGTGCCAGCAGCCAAGGTTGGGGACAGGGGAGCGAGCAGTACTTC. The V and J genes are TRBV3-1 and TRBJ2-7, with 10 bases fitting TRBD1. V dropped 1 base and J dropped 6; count of bases not matched to a gene: 6. The CDR3 covers 15 residues. Germline V gene lookup returns CDR1 LGHDT and CDR2 YNNKEL (reference sequence).

The CDR3 sequence is CASSALRGAGANVLTF. In nucleotides, the CDR3 is TGTGCCAGCAGCGCCTTGCGAGGGGCTGGGGCCAACGTCCTGACTTTC. The chain combines TRBV2 with TRBJ2-6; D is possibly TRBD1 or TRBD2 (5 bases each). Per germline, CDR1 SNHLY and CDR2 FYNNEI. The CDR3 loop spans 16 amino acids. V was pared by 6 bases and J by 2 bases, with 14 bases between.

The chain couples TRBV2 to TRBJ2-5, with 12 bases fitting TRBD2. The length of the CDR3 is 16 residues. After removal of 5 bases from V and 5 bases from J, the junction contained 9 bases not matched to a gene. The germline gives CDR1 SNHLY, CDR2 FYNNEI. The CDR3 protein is CASSSSGGAVMETQYF. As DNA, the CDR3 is TGTGCCAGCAGTTCTAGCGGGGGGGCCGTTATGGAGACCCAGTACTTC.

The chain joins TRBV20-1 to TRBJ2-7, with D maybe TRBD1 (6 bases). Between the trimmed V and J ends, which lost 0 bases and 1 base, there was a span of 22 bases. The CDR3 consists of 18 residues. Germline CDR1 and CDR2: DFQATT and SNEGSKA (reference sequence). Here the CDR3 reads CSARDIQGTREPSYEQYF. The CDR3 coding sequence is TGCAGTGCTAGAGATATTCAGGGGACGAGAGAACCATCCTACGAGCAGTACTTC.

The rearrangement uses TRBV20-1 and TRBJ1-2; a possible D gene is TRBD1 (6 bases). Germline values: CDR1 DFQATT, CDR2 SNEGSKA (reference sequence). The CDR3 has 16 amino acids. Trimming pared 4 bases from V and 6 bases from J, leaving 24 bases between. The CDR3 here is CSAKPRDTSGDDGYTF. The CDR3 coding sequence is TGCAGTGCTAAACCCCGGGACACTTCCGGGGACGATGGCTACACCTTC.

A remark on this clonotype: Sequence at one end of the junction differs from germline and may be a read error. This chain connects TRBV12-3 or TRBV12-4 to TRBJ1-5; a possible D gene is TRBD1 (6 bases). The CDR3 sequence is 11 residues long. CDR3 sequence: CASSLGGPEHF. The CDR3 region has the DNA TGTGCCAGCAGTTTAGGGGGGCCCGAGCATTTT.

The CDR3 reads CASSFPGGWLFF. In nucleotides, the CDR3 is TGTGCCAGCAGTTTCCCAGGAGGGTGGCTGTTTTTT. The V call is TRBV28, the J call TRBJ2-2; possible D gene TRBD2, 6 bases. V lost 3 bases and J 13 bases, leaving 12 bases between the germline ends. The CDR3 sequence is 12 residues long. Germline V gene sequence: CDR1 MDHEN, CDR2 SYDVKM. The full variable domain, rest sourced from reference TRBV28 and TRBJ2-2, is DVKVTQSSRYLVKRTGEKVFLECVQDMDHENMFWYRQDPGLGLRLIYFSYDVKMKEKGDIPEGYSVSREKKERFSLILESASTNQTSMYLCASSFPGGWLFFGEGSRLTVL.

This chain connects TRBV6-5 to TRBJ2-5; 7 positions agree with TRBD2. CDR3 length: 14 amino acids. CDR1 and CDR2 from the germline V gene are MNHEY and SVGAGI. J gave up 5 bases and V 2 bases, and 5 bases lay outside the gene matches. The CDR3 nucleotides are TGTGCCAGCAGTTACCTAGGACTAGGCGAGACCCAGTACTTC. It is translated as CASSYLGLGETQYF.

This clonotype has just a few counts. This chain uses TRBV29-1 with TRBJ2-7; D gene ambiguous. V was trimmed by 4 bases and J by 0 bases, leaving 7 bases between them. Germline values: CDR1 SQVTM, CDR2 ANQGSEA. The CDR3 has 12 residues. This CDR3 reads CSVAENSYEQYF. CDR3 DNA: TGCAGCGTTGCCGAGAACTCCTACGAGCAGTACTTC.

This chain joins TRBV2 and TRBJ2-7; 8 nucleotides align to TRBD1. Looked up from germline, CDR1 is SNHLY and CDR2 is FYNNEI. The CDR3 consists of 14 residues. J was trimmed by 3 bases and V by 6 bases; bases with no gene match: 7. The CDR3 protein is CASSPMDRDYEQYF. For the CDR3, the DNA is TGTGCCAGCAGCCCCATGGACAGGGACTACGAGCAGTACTTC.

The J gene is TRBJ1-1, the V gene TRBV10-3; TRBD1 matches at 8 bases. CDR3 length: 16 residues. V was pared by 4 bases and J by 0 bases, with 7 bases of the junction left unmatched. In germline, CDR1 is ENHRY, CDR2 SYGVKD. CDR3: CAISARVDRVNTEAFF. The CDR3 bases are TGTGCCATCAGTGCTAGGGTGGACAGGGTGAACACTGAAGCTTTCTTT.

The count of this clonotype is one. The CDR3 reads CASSPRVLGSSPLHF. The CDR3 DNA reads TGTGCCAGCAGCCCGAGAGTTCTAGGTTCTTCACCCCTCCACTTT. The rearrangement uses TRBV7-9 and TRBJ1-6; no firm D call. This CDR3 is 15 amino acids long. Trimming stripped 5 bases from V and 9 bases from J, with 17 bases between. Germline V lookup: CDR1 SEHNR, CDR2 FQNEAQ (reference sequence).

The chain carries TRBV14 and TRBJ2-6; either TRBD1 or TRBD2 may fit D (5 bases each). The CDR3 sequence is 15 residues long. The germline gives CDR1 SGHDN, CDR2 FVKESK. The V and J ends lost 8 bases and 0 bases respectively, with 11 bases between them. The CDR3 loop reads CASRMGTSGANVLTF. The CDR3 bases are TGTGCCAGCCGGATGGGGACCTCTGGGGCCAACGTCCTGACTTTC. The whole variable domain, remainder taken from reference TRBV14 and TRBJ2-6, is EAGVTQFPSHSVIEKGQTVTLRCDPISGHDNLYWYRRVMGKEIKFLLHFVKESKQDESGMPNNRFLAERTGGTYSTLKVQPAELEDSGVYFCASRMGTSGANVLTFGAGSRLTVL.

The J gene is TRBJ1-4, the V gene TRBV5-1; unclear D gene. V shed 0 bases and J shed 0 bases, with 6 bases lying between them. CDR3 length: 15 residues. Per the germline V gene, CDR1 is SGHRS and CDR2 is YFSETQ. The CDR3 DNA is TGCGCCAGCAGCTTGGGACCCGCAACTAATGAAAAACTGTTTTTT. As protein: CASSLGPATNEKLFF. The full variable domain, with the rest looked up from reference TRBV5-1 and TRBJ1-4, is KAGVTQTPRYLIKTRGQQVTLSCSPISGHRSVSWYQQTPGQGLQFLFEYFSETQRNKGNFPGRFSGRQFSNSRSEMNVSTLELGDSALYLCASSLGPATNEKLFFGSGTQLSVL.

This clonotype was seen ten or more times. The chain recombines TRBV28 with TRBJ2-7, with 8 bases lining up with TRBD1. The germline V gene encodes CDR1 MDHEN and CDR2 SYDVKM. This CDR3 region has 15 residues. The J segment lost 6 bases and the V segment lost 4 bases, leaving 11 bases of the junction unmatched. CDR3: CASSSSGTGLAEQYF. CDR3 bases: TGTGCCAGCAGTTCGTCCGGGACAGGACTGGCCGAGCAGTACTTC.

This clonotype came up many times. The CDR3 coding sequence is TGTGCCAGCAGTTTAAGGGACTATGGCTACACCTTC. Translated: CASSLRDYGYTF. This chain connects TRBV28 to TRBJ1-2, with D uncertain. V was cut by 2 bases and J by 3 bases, with 4 bases left in between. The CDR3 runs to 12 residues. Germline V lookup: CDR1 MDHEN, CDR2 SYDVKM.

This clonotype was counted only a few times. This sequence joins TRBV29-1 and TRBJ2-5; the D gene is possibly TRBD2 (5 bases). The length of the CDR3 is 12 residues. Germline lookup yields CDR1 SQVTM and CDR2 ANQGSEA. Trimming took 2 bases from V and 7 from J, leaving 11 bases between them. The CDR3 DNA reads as TGCAGCGTTGAACGGGCCGAGGGGACCCAGTACTTC. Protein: CSVERAEGTQYF.

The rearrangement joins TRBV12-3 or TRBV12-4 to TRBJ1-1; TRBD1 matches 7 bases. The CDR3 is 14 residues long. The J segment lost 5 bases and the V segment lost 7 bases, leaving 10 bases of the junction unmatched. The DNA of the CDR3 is TGTGCCAGCACCCCGACAGGGAGGGGAACTGAAGCTTTCTTT. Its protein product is CASTPTGRGTEAFF.